Listed below are T cell receptor beta chains from one sample, sequenced in a study of human T cells and chemical hapten exposure. TCRdb fed the RACE reads into MiXCR, producing one record per CDR3 protein. The table shows about 190,000 distinct CDR3 sequences, with around 25% occurring only once. Here the sequenced sample was whole blood, taken in connection with sensitization to the hapten diphenylcyclopropenone (DPC). The receptors derive from a middle-aged woman with alopecia areata. Some clones in this sample may be carry-over from other donors' samples. Both conserved end residues are part of each CDR3. The D gene is left open where the match is weak. Not all rows give a size; the values are once, few, many and, for expanded clones, a class.

abundance	d_gene	v_gene	j_gene	CDR3aa	CDR3nt
NA	NA	TRBV16	TRBJ1-4	CANSKGPATNEKLFF	TGTGCCAACTCTAAGGGGCCCGCAACTAATGAAAAACTGTTTTTT
few	NA	TRBV11-1	TRBJ2-1	CASSLGFYNEQFF	TGTGCCAGCAGCTTAGGATTCTACAATGAGCAGTTCTTC
few	TRBD2	TRBV4-3	TRBJ2-3	CASSQGRTSASDTQYF	TGCGCCAGCAGCCAAGGAAGGACTAGCGCTTCAGATACGCAGTATTTT
few	TRBD2	TRBV10-3	TRBJ2-3	CAISDGASGRTDTQYF	TGTGCCATCAGTGACGGTGCTAGCGGGAGGACGGATACGCAGTATTTT
few	TRBD1	TRBV28	TRBJ2-3	CASNNPGQSPSTDTQYF	TGTGCCAGCAACAATCCGGGACAGTCCCCTAGCACAGATACGCAGTATTTT
few	NA	TRBV20-1	TRBJ2-7	CSAKNPRALSYEQYF	TGCAGTGCTAAAAACCCCCGGGCCCTATCCTACGAGCAGTACTTC
NA	TRBD2	TRBV20-1	TRBJ2-7	CSARVAGSYEQYF	TGCAGTGCTAGAGTAGCGGGAAGCTACGAGCAGTACTTC
few	NA	TRBV10-3	TRBJ2-6	CAISSISGANVLTF	TGTGCCATCAGTTCGATCTCTGGGGCCAACGTCCTGACTTTC
few	TRBD2	TRBV9	TRBJ2-5	CASSVGTSGRQTQYF	TGTGCCAGCAGCGTAGGGACTAGCGGGAGGCAGACCCAGTACTTC
NA	NA	TRBV6-6	TRBJ1-5	CASTRGAYSNQPQHF	TGTGCCAGCACCCGAGGGGCGTACAGCAATCAGCCCCAGCATTTT
NA	NA	TRBV6-1	TRBJ1-4	CASSEASAGRVF	TGTGCCAGCAGTGAAGCCAGTGCAGGTAGAGTTTTT
few	NA	TRBV29-1	TRBJ2-7	CSVETGTGYEQYF	TGCAGCGTCGAAACCGGGACGGGATACGAGCAGTACTTC
NA	NA	TRBV29-1	TRBJ2-2	CSAARGTNTGELFF	TGCAGCGCCGCTAGGGGTACGAACACCGGGGAGCTGTTTTTT
NA	NA	TRBV7-2	TRBJ1-1	CASSDRTGGAGAEAFF	TGTGCCAGCAGCGATAGGACCGGGGGAGCGGGGGCTGAAGCTTTCTTT
NA	NA	TRBV28	TRBJ1-2	CASSLGGSGYTF	TGTGCCAGCAGTTTAGGGGGTTCTGGCTACACCTTC